This T cell receptor (beta chain) is from a study of CD8 T cell repertoires and HIV-1 epitope variants. Study as a whole: An uncultured baseline aliquot held 1M T cells.

The assay was immunoSEQ multiplex PCR, and TCRdb's table has in-frame clones only and misses some. The sample lists roughly 5,200 clones; less than 70% were seen once. The CDR3 totals 16 residues. Germline CDR1 SGHAT, CDR2 FQNNGV. V shed 3 bases and J shed 0 bases, with 15 bases lying between them. About this clone: Its specificity is unknown.

The sample comprised cultured CD8+ T cells derived from PBMCs. The TCR comes from a male donor with HIV. The chain recombines TRBV11-2 with TRBJ2-7; TRBD1 might be the D (6 bases). The CDR3: CASSFLIETGSYEQYF. CDR3 in DNA: TGTGCCAGCAGCTTTTTAATTGAGACAGGCTCCTACGAGCAGTACTTC.